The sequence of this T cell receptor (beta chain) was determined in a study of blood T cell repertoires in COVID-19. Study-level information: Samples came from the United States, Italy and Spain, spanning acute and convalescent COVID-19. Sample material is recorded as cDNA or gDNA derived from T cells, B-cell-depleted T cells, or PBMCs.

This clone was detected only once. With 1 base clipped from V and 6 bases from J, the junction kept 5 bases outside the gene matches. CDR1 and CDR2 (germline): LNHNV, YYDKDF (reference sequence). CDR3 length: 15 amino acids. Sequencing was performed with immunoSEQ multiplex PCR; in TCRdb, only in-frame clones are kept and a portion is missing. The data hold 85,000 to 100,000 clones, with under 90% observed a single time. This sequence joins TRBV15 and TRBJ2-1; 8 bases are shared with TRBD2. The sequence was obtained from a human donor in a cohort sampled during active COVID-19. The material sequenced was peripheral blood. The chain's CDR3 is CATSRGGGLVNEQFF. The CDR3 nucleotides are TGTGCCACCAGCAGAGGGGGGGGACTAGTCAATGAGCAGTTCTTC.